A selection of T cell receptor beta chains follows, all from one sample in a study of cytomegalovirus exposure and HLA in healthy donors. TCRdb's copy holds only in-frame clones and misses some; the assay was immunoSEQ multiplex PCR. The table includes approximately 100,000 clones, 55% to 75% detected once. The sequenced sample consisted of PBMCs. Every receptor here comes from a man over 45 in good health and CMV-seronegative. The CDR3 runs from the conserved cysteine through the conserved F or W. Fields, in order: D gene, J gene, clone size, V gene, CDR3 protein, CDR3 DNA. The D gene is left open where the match is weak. Clone size appears in some rows only: once, few, many, or a class for an expanded clone.

- TRBJ2-5 - TRBV5-4 CASSLVVGAGFETQYF TGTGCCAGCAGCTTGGTGGTAGGAGCGGGTTTTGAGACCCAGTACTTC
TRBD1 TRBJ2-1 - TRBV5-1 CASSPDRGPYNEQFF TGCGCCAGCAGCCCCGACAGGGGGCCCTACAATGAGCAGTTCTTC
TRBD1 TRBJ2-7 - TRBV6-5 CASSKTGIYEQYF TGTGCCAGCAGTAAGACAGGGATATACGAGCAGTACTTC
TRBD1 TRBJ2-7 - TRBV6-5 CASSYSVATGFYEQYF TGTGCCAGCAGTTACTCGGTTGCGACAGGGTTCTACGAGCAGTACTTC
TRBD1 TRBJ1-5 - TRBV6-1 CASSEVGQSQPQHF TGTGCCAGCAGTGAAGTGGGACAGAGTCAGCCCCAGCATTTT
- TRBJ1-5 - TRBV10-2 CATQGQLADQPQHF TGCGCCACCCAGGGACAATTGGCCGATCAGCCCCAGCATTTT
- TRBJ2-7 few TRBV10-3 CAATGKTGSYEQYF TGTGCCGCCACGGGGAAGACAGGCTCCTACGAGCAGTACTTC
TRBD1 TRBJ1-4 - TRBV6-5 CASSYDGTGGEKLFF TGTGCCAGCAGTTATGATGGGACAGGAGGAGAAAAACTGTTTTTT
- TRBJ1-5 - TRBV19 CASSISEPQHF TGTGCCAGTAGTATTTCTGAGCCCCAGCATTTT
- TRBJ1-4 - TRBV29-1 CSVRAFNEKLFF TGCAGCGTGAGGGCGTTTAATGAAAAACTGTTTTTT
TRBD1 TRBJ1-1 - TRBV15 CATSRVAIQGARGEAFF TGTGCCACCAGCAGAGTGGCCATACAGGGGGCTCGGGGTGAAGCTTTCTTT
- TRBJ1-5 - TRBV30 CAWRRTGFGNQPQHF TGTGCCTGGAGGAGGACGGGGTTTGGCAATCAGCCCCAGCATTTT
TRBD2 TRBJ2-5 once TRBV11-2 CASRQRGLAAPETQYF TGTGCCAGCAGACAGAGGGGACTAGCGGCGCCAGAGACCCAGTACTTC
- TRBJ1-5 - TRBV19 CASSSRAGVGNQPQHF TGTGCCAGTAGTTCGAGGGCAGGGGTTGGCAATCAGCCCCAGCATTTT
TRBD2 TRBJ2-5 once TRBV5-1 CASSLASGVGTQYF TGCGCCAGCAGCTTGGCTAGCGGGGTAGGGACCCAGTACTTC
- TRBJ1-1 - TRBV9 CASSVEDQGRFEAFF TGTGCCAGCAGCGTAGAGGATCAGGGGCGGTTTGAGGCTTTCTTT
TRBD2 TRBJ2-7 - TRBV6-1 CASSEGLAEAYEQYF TGTGCCAGCAGTGAAGGACTAGCGGAGGCCTACGAGCAGTACTTC
TRBD2 TRBJ2-1 - TRBV28 CASSSAASGGTYNEQFF TGTGCCAGCAGCTCGGCGGCTAGCGGGGGTACCTACAATGAGCAGTTCTTC
TRBD2 TRBJ2-5 - TRBV2 CASRRAGGLQWETQYF TGTGCCAGCAGGCGAGCGGGGGGGCTGCAGTGGGAGACCCAGTACTTC
TRBD2 TRBJ2-1 few TRBV10-2 CASSNSGENFNEQFF TGCGCCAGCAGTAATAGCGGGGAGAACTTCAATGAGCAGTTCTTC
- TRBJ1-1 - TRBV6-1 CASSEGGHTEAFF TGTGCCAGCAGTGAAGGGGGGCACACTGAAGCTTTCTTT
- TRBJ2-3 few TRBV11-3 CASSDGGSTDTQYF TGTGCCAGCAGCGACGGGGGTAGTACAGATACGCAGTATTTT
- TRBJ1-2 - TRBV7-8 CASSVIGAGNYGYTF TGTGCCAGCAGCGTCATTGGGGCCGGGAACTATGGCTACACCTTC
- TRBJ2-5 - TRBV28 CASSLGGTTETQYF TGTGCCAGCAGTTTAGGGGGCACGACGGAGACCCAGTACTTC
- TRBJ2-2 - TRBV4-3 CASSQDRVRDTGELFF TGCGCCAGCAGCCAAGACAGGGTCAGGGACACCGGGGAGCTGTTTTTT
TRBD2 TRBJ2-7 - TRBV28 CASSFYRAGGRIFEDYEQYF TGTGCCAGCAGCTTTTATCGGGCGGGAGGGAGAATCTTCGAAGACTACGAGCAGTACTTC
TRBD1 TRBJ1-2 - TRBV18 CASSPANQGVNYGYTF TGTGCCAGCTCACCAGCTAATCAGGGGGTGAACTATGGCTACACCTTC
TRBD1 TRBJ2-7 - TRBV28 CASSPPLTGGRHEQYF TGTGCCAGCAGCCCACCTCTGACAGGGGGCCGGCACGAGCAGTACTTC
TRBD2 TRBJ2-6 - TRBV10-3 CAISGLAGGAGANVLTF TGTGCCATCAGTGGTCTAGCGGGGGGTGCTGGGGCCAACGTCCTGACTTTC
TRBD1 TRBJ1-2 - TRBV4-1 CASSPGTGRLHGYTF TGCGCCAGCAGCCCCGGGACAGGGCGATTGCATGGCTACACCTTC
TRBD2 TRBJ2-5 - TRBV10-1 CASSMVAGPEETQYF TGCGCCAGCAGTATGGTAGCGGGGCCGGAGGAGACCCAGTACTTC
- TRBJ2-2 - TRBV5-1 CASSPHEGAGELFF TGCGCCAGCAGCCCCCACGAGGGGGCCGGGGAGCTGTTTTTT
- TRBJ2-3 - TRBV27 CASSLEGVLGTQYF TGTGCCAGCAGTTTAGAGGGGGTTCTAGGTACGCAGTATTTT
- TRBJ2-1 - TRBV27 CASSSLGGEADNEQFF TGTGCCAGCAGTTCGCTAGGGGGGGAGGCTGACAATGAGCAGTTCTTC
- TRBJ2-6 - TRBV6-5 CASRGSGGANVLTF TGTGCCAGCCGCGGATCGGGTGGGGCCAACGTCCTGACTTTC
TRBD2 TRBJ2-3 - TRBV4-1 CASSVPSGPYTDTQYF TGCGCCAGCAGCGTCCCTAGCGGACCTTACACAGATACGCAGTATTTT
- TRBJ1-4 - TRBV7-2 CASSFRGGSEKLFF TGTGCCAGCAGCTTTCGGGGGGGTAGTGAAAAACTGTTTTTT
- TRBJ2-1 - TRBV5-6 CASSLSGEQFF TGTGCCAGCAGCTTAAGCGGTGAGCAGTTCTTC
TRBD2 TRBJ2-7 - TRBV27 CASSLSSSGTYEQYF TGTGCCAGCAGTTTATCGTCTAGCGGAACCTACGAGCAGTACTTC
- TRBJ2-7 - TRBV29-1 CSVYEGTHEQYF TGCAGCGTTTATGAGGGTACCCACGAGCAGTACTTC
TRBD1 TRBJ2-5 - TRBV5-4 CASSSPKDRGKETQYF TGTGCCAGCAGCTCGCCGAAGGACAGGGGGAAGGAGACCCAGTACTTC
- TRBJ1-6 - TRBV28 CASSLDAFGQTNSPLHF TGTGCCAGCAGTTTAGACGCCTTTGGGCAGACAAATTCACCCCTCCACTTT
- TRBJ2-7 once TRBV27 CASSLSPVAEQYF TGTGCCAGCAGTTTATCCCCGGTCGCCGAGCAGTACTTC
- TRBJ2-1 - TRBV27 CASSFIGGPSYNEQFF TGTGCCAGCAGTTTCATCGGCGGCCCCTCCTACAATGAGCAGTTCTTC
- TRBJ1-2 - TRBV4-3 CASSQEGLWAGANYGYTF TGCGCCAGCAGCCAAGAGGGTCTTTGGGCAGGCGCTAACTATGGCTACACCTTC
TRBD1 TRBJ1-4 - TRBV4-3 CASSPKLGQGAIHEKLFF TGCGCCAGCAGCCCAAAGCTAGGGCAGGGGGCGATACACGAAAAACTGTTTTTT
- TRBJ1-2 - TRBV19 CASSILNSYGYTF TGTGCCAGTAGTATATTAAACAGCTATGGCTACACCTTC